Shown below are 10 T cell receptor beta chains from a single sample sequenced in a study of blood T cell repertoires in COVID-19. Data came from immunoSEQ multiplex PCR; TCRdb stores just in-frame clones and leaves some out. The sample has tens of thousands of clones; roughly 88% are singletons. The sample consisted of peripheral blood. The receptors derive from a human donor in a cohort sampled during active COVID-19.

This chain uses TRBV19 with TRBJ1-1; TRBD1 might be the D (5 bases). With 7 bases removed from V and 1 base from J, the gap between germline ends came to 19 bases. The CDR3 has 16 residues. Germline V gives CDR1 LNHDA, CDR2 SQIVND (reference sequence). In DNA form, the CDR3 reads TGTGCCAGTACCCCCGGCGGGGGGTGGGGGAACACTGAAGCTTTCTTT. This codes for CASTPGGGWGNTEAFF.

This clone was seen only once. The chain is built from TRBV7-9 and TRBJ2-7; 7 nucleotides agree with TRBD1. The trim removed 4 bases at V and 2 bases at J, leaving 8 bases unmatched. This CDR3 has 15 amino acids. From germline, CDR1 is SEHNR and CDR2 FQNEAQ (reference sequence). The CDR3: CASSSTGEKAYEQYF. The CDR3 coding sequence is TGTGCCAGCAGCTCAACAGGGGAGAAGGCCTACGAGCAGTACTTC.

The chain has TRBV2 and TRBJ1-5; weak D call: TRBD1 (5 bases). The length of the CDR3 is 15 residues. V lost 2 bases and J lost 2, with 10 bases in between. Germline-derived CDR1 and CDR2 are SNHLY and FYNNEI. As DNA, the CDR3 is TGTGCCAGCAGTGAAAGGGGTTCTGGCAATCAGCCCCAGCATTTT. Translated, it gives CASSERGSGNQPQHF. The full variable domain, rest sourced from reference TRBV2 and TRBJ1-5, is EPEVTQTPSHQVTQMGQEVILRCVPISNHLYFYWYRQILGQKVEFLVSFYNNEISEKSEIFDDQFSVERPDGSNFTLKIRSTKLEDSAMYFCASSERGSGNQPQHFGDGTRLSIL.

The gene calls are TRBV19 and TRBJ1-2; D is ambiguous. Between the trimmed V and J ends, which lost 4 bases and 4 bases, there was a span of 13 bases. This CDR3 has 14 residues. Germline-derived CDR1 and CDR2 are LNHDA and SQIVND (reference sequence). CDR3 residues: CASSTTYTSYGYTF. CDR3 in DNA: TGTGCCAGTAGTACGACTTATACTTCCTATGGCTACACCTTC. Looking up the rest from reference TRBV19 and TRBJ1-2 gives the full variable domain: DGGITQSPKYLFRKEGQNVTLSCEQNLNHDAMYWYRQDPGQGLRLIYYSQIVNDFQKGDIAEGYSVSREKKESFPLTVTSAQKNPTAFYLCASSTTYTSYGYTFGSGTRLTVV.

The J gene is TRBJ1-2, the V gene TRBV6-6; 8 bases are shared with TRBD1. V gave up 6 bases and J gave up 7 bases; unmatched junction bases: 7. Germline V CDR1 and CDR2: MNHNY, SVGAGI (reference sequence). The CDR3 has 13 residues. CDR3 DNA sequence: TGTGCCAGCAGACCCAGGGGGCCTGGTGGCTACACCTTC. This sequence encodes CASRPRGPGGYTF.

The chain's CDR3 is CASSQEGAGPYEQYF. DNA for the CDR3: TGCGCCAGCAGCCAGGAGGGGGCGGGACCCTACGAGCAGTACTTC. V usage is TRBV4-3 and J usage is TRBJ2-7; possible D gene TRBD1, 7 bases. V lost 3 bases and J 2 bases, leaving 14 bases between the germline ends. The CDR3 has 15 residues. CDR1 and CDR2 (germline): LGHNA, YSLEER.

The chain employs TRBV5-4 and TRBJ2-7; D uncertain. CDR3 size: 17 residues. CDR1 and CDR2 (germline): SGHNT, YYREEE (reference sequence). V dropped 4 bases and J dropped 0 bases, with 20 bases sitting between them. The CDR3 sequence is CASSPGGQLMISYEQYF. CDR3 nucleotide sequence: TGTGCCAGCAGCCCCGGTGGGCAGCTGATGATCTCCTACGAGCAGTACTTC.

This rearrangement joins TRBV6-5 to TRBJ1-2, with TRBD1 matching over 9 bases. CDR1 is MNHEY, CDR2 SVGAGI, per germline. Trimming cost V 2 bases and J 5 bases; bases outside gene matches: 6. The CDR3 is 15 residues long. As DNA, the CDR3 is TGTGCCAGCAGTTACCAAGGGACAGGGCGGTATGGCTACACCTTC. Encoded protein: CASSYQGTGRYGYTF.

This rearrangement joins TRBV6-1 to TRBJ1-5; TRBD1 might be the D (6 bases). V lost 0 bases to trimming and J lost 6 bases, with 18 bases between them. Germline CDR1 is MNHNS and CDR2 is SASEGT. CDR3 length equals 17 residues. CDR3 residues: CASSEARGGGVGQPQHF. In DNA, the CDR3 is TGTGCCAGCAGTGAAGCCCGAGGAGGGGGGGTCGGTCAGCCCCAGCATTTT.

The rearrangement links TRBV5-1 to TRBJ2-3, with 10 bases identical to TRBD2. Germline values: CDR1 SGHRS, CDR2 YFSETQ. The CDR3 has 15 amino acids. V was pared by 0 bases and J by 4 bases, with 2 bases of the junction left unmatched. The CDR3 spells CASSLALAGSDTQYF. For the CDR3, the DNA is TGCGCCAGCAGCTTGGCACTAGCGGGATCAGATACGCAGTATTTT.